Below, one T cell receptor beta chain is given with its context. The antigen is undetermined. This entry is derived from a study of T cells after yellow fever vaccination. Study-level findings and limits: In post-booster samples, most primary-vaccination clones reappeared (approximately 95% CD4, 88% CD8).

TCRdb independently ran MiXCR on the 5' RACE reads; one entry per CDR3 protein. This sample has approximately 300,000 distinct CDR3 sequences; around 10% occur once, and the top ten carry over 3%. The CDR3 totals 14 residues. V lost 3 bases to trimming and J lost 7 bases, with 13 bases between them. Germline V gives CDR1 SGHTA, CDR2 FQGNSA. The chain links TRBV7-2 to TRBJ2-1; perhaps TRBD1 as D (6 bases). This TCR was recovered from a man aged 18 to 29 who received the YFV17D yellow fever vaccine. The source material was CD4+ T cells sorted from PBMCs, sampled 45 days after the yellow fever booster vaccination. The CDR3 is CASSFRTATNEQFF. CDR3 coding DNA: TGTGCCAGCAGCTTCAGGACAGCAACTAATGAGCAGTTCTTC.